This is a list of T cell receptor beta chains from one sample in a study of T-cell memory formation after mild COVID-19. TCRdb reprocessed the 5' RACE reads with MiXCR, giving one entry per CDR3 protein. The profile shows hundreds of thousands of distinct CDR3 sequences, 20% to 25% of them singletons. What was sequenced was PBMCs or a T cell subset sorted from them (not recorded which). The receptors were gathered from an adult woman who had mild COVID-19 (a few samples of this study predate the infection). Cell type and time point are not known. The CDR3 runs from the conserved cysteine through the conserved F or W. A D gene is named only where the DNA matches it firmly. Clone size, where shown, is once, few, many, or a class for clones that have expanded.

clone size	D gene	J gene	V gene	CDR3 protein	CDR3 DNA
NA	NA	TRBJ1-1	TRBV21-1	CASSKVANDRGNTEAFF	TGTGCCAGCAGCAAGGTGGCGAATGACAGGGGGAACACTGAAGCTTTCTTT
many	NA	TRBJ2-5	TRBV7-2	CASSRTSQETQYF	TGTGCCAGCAGCAGGACAAGCCAAGAGACCCAGTACTTC
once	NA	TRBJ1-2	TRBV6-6	CASSPQGSRNGYTF	TGTGCCAGCAGTCCCCAGGGATCGCGGAATGGCTACACCTTC
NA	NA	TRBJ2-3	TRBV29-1	CSVTGIPTDTQYF	TGCAGCGTAACGGGGATTCCAACAGATACGCAGTATTTT
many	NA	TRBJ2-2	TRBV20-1	CSAVRFGELFF	TGCAGTGCTGTCCGTTTCGGGGAGCTGTTTTTT
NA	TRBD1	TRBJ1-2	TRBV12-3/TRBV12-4	CASTPGQAGGYTF	TGTGCCAGCACCCCGGGACAGGCTGGTGGCTACACCTTC
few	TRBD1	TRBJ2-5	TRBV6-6	CASSYSEGQGVETQYF	TGTGCCAGCAGTTACTCGGAGGGACAGGGGGTAGAGACCCAGTACTTC
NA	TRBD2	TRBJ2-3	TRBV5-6	CASSFPLAGADTQYF	TGTGCCAGCAGCTTTCCTCTAGCGGGAGCGGATACGCAGTATTTT
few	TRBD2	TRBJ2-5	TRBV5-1	CASSPLRGAGETQYF	TGCGCCAGCAGCCCCCTGCGGGGGGCCGGGGAGACCCAGTACTTC
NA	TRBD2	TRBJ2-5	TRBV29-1	CSVVAPPGLAEQETQYF	TGCAGCGTTGTCGCCCCCCCCGGACTAGCGGAACAAGAGACCCAGTACTTC